This T cell receptor (beta chain) was documented in a study of cytomegalovirus exposure and HLA in healthy donors. The germline V gene has CDR1 MDHEN and CDR2 SYDVKM. This CDR3 has 14 residues. Losses at the gene ends were 6 bases for V and 0 bases for J; bases not matched to a gene: 4. Among the donors, all were healthy bone marrow donors. PCR used 60 Vbeta primers and 13 Jbeta primers. TCRdb keeps only in-frame clones here, not all; method: immunoSEQ multiplex PCR. The repertoire has 150,000 to 200,000 clones, 68% of them found once; the top ten carry approximately 1.3%. This clone was observed a single time.

Sequences were obtained from PBMCs. This TCR was sampled from a man in his fifties in good health and CMV-seronegative. The chain is built from TRBV28 and TRBJ1-2; 7 bases align to TRBD1. DNA of the CDR3: TGTGCCAGCAGGGGGACAGCTGCTAACTATGGCTACACCTTC. The encoded protein is CASRGTAANYGYTF.